The clone carrying this T cell receptor (beta chain) occurred many times. Its specificity is not known. The V gene end was trimmed by 6 bases and the J gene end by 4 bases; junction bases not matched to a gene: 3. The V gene's germline CDR1 is DFQATT and CDR2 SNEGSKA (reference sequence). The CDR3 sequence is 12 residues long. This record comes from a study of response to subunit inactivated influenza vaccine. Study conclusions and caveats: It was the authors' suggestion that each seasonal influenza vaccination recruits few new T cells.

TCRdb reanalysed the RT-PCR reads using MiXCR and keeps one entry per CDR3 protein. This table holds 800,000 to 1,000,000 distinct CDR3 sequences, 21% found once. The material was PBMCs from blood, obtained 5 to 6 days after vaccination. The chain has TRBV20-1 and TRBJ2-3; TRBD1 matches 8 bases. This TCR derives from a man aged 45-60 years who received an inactivated influenza vaccine. CDR3 sequence (DNA): TGCAGTGCAAGGACAGGGTCAGATACGCAGTATTTT. Amino acid sequence: CSARTGSDTQYF.